This record looks at one T cell receptor beta chain sequence and its context. These data come from a study of shared clonotypes between healthy human individuals. Profiling relied on immunoSEQ multiplex PCR, and the TCRdb table lists in-frame clones only, not all of them. The sample has about a million clones; approximately 80% are singletons. Per the germline V gene, CDR1 is SEHNR and CDR2 is FQNEAQ (reference sequence). The CDR3 has 15 amino acids. Trimming took 4 bases from V and 0 from J, leaving 11 bases between them. Material: memory CD4+ T cells sorted from blood. Noted subset: CD45RA-negative fraction. The source of this sequence is a man younger than 35 in good health. This chain connects TRBV7-9 to TRBJ2-3; the D is unclear. This CDR3 is CASSWEGLSTDTQYF. CDR3 in DNA: TGTGCCAGCAGCTGGGAAGGCTTGAGCACAGATACGCAGTATTTT.